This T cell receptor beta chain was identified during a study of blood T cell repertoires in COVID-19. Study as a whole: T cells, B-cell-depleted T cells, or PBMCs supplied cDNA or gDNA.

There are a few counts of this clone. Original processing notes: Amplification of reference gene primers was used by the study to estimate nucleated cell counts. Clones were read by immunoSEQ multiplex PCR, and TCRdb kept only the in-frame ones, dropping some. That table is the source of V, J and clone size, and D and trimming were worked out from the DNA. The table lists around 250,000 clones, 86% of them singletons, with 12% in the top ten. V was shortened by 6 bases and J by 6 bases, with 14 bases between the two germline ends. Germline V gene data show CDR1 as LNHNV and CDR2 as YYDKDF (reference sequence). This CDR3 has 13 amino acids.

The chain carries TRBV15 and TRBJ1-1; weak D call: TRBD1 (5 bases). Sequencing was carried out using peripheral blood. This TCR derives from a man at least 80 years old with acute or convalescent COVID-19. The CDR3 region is CATSPGRGAEAFF. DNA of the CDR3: TGTGCCACCAGTCCGGGGAGGGGCGCTGAAGCTTTCTTT.